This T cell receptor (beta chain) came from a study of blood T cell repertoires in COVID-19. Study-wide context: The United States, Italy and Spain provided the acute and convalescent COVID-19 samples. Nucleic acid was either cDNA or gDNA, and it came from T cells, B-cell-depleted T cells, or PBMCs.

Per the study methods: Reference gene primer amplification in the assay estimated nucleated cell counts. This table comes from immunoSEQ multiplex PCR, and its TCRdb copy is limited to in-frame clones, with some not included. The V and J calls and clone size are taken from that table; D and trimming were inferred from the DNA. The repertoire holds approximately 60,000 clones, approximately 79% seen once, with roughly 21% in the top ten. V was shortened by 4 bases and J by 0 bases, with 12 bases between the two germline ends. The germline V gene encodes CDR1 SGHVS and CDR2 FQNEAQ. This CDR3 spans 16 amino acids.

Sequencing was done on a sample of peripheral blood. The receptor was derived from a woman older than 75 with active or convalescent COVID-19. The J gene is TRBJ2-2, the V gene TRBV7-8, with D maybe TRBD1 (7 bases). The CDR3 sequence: CASSWQGGSNTGELFF. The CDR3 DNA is TGTGCCAGCAGCTGGCAGGGGGGTTCGAACACCGGGGAGCTGTTTTTT.